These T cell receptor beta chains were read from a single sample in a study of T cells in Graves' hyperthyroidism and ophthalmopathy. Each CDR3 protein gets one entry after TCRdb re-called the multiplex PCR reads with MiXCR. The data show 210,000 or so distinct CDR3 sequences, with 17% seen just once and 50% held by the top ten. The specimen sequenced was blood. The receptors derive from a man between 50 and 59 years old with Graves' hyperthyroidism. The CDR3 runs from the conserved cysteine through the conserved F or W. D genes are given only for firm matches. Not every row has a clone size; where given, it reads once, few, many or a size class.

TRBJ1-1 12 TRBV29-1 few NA TGCAGCGTTGTGGACACGAACACTGAAGCTTTCTTT CSVVDTNTEAFF
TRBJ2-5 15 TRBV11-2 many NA TGTGCCAGCAGCTTTTGGGCGGACAGTCAAGAGACCCAGTACTTC CASSFWADSQETQYF
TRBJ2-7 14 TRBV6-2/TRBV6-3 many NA TGTGCCAGCAGTTTGGGGACGGCTTTGGCCGAGCAGTACTTC CASSLGTALAEQYF
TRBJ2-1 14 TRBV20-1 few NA TGCAGTGCAAAAAGGGGCGGAACCAACAATGAGCAGTTCTTC CSAKRGGTNNEQFF
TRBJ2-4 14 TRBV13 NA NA TGTGCCAGCGGACGGGGTCACCTCAAAAACATTCAGTACTTC CASGRGHLKNIQYF
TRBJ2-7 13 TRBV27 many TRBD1 TGTGCCAGCAGACCTACAGGGGGATACGAGCAGTACTTC CASRPTGGYEQYF
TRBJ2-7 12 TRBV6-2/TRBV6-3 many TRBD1 TGTGCCAGTAAGACAGGGTCCTACGAGCAGTACTTC CASKTGSYEQYF
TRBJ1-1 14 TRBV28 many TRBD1 TGTGCCAGCAGGAGGGACAGGGTGACCACTGAAGCTTTCTTT CASRRDRVTTEAFF
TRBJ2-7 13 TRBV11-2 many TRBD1 TGTGCCAGCAGCTTCCAGGGGGCAGGGGAGCAGTACTTC CASSFQGAGEQYF
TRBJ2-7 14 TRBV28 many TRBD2 TGTGCCAGCAGTTCGCCAGCGGGAGGATACGAGCAGTACTTC CASSSPAGGYEQYF
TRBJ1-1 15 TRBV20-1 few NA TGCAGTGCTAGAGATTTTAGGGACGGGGACACTGAAGCTTTCTTT CSARDFRDGDTEAFF
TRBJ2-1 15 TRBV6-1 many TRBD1 TGTGCCAGCAGTTTTTTGGACAGGGGGCGGAATGAGCAGTTCTTC CASSFLDRGRNEQFF
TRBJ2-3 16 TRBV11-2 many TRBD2 TGTGCCAGCAGCCAAGCCCGACTAGCGGGGACAGATACGCAGTATTTT CASSQARLAGTDTQYF
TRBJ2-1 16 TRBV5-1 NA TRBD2 TGCGCCAGCAGCTTACCCACTAGCGGGGACTACAATGAGCAGTTCTTC CASSLPTSGDYNEQFF
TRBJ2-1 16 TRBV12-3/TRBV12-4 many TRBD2 TGTGCCAGCAGTTTATACGGGGGGAGCTCCTACAATGAGCAGTTCTTC CASSLYGGSSYNEQFF
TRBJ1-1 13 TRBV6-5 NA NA TGTGCCAGCAGTTACTGGGGGATCGCTGAAGCTCTCTTT CASSYWGIAEALF
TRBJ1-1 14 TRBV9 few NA TGTGCCAGCAGCGCGCCAAGCGGGGGCACTGAAGCTTTCTTT CASSAPSGGTEAFF
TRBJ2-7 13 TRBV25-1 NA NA TGTGCCAGCAGCCATCCCCCTTCCTACGAGCAGTACTTC CASSHPPSYEQYF
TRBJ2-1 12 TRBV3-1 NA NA TGTGCCAGCAGCTACGGGGAATGGAAGCAGTTCTTC CASSYGEWKQFF
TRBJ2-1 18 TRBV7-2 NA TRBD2 TGTGCCAGCAGCTATTGGACTAGCGGGAAGAGCTCCTACAATGAGCAGTTCTTC CASSYWTSGKSSYNEQFF
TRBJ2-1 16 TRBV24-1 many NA TGTGCCACCAGTGATTTCAGCGGACGAAGCTACAATGAGCAGTTCTTC CATSDFSGRSYNEQFF
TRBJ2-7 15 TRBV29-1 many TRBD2 TGCAGCGTTGTGGGACTAGCGGGAGAAATCCACGAGCAGTACTTC CSVVGLAGEIHEQYF
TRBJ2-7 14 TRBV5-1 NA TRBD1 TGCGCCAGCAGCCTAGGGACAGGGTTCTACGAGCAGTACTTC CASSLGTGFYEQYF
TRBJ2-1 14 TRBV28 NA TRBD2 TGTGCCAGCCTAGAGGCTAGCGGGTACAATGAGCAGTTCTTC CASLEASGYNEQFF
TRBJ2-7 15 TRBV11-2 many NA TGTGCCAGCAAAAGCAGGGGGGCGCGGCTGGGAGAGCAGTACTTC CASKSRGARLGEQYF
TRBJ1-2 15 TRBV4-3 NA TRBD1 TGCGCCAGCAGCCAAGTACAGGGGACAACCTATGGCTACACCTTC CASSQVQGTTYGYTF
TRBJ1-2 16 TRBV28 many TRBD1 TGTGCCAGCGGATTAACCGGGACAGCAAATATAGGCGGCTACACCTTC CASGLTGTANIGGYTF
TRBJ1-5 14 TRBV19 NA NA TGTGCCAGTAGTATAGATGTATTGACTCAGCCCCAGCATTTT CASSIDVLTQPQHF
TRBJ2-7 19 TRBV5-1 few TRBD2 TGCGCCAGCAGCTTGCAAGCCGGGACTAGCGGGAGGGCCATGAACGAGCAGTACTTC CASSLQAGTSGRAMNEQYF
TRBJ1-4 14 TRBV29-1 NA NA TGCAGCGTGAAACACGTGGCAACTAATGAAAAACTGTTTTTT CSVKHVATNEKLFF
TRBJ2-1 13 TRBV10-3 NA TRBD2 TGTGCCACGACTAGCGGAGCCTACAATGAGCAGTTCTTC CATTSGAYNEQFF
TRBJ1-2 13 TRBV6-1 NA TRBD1 TGTGCCAGCAGCCTCGGACAGGGGAGAGACTTCACCTTC CASSLGQGRDFTF
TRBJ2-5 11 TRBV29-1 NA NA TGCAGCGTTGACTTGGGAGAGACCCAGTACTTC CSVDLGETQYF
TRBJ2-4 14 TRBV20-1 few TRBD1 TGCAGTGCTAACGCTGCAGGGGGCTCGGACATTCAGTACTTC CSANAAGGSDIQYF
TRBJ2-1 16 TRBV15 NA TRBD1 TGTGCCACCAGCAGAGATCCAGGGGGCTCCTACAATGAGCAGTTCTTC CATSRDPGGSYNEQFF
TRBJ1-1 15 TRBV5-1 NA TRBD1 TGCGCCAGCAGCGCCGTGGACAGGCCCTCTACTGAAGCTTTCTTT CASSAVDRPSTEAFF
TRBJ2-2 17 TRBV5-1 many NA TGCGCCAGCAGCTTGGGATGGAATCAGGGGAAGGCCGGGGAGCTGTTTTTT CASSLGWNQGKAGELFF
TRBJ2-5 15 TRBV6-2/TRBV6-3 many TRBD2 TGTGCCAGCAGTTTTCTAGCGGGAGGCGGCGAGACCCAGTACTTC CASSFLAGGGETQYF
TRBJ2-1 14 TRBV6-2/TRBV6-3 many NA TGTGCCAGCAGTTACACCAGGGGGGGCGATGAGCAGTTCTTC CASSYTRGGDEQFF
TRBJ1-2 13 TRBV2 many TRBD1 TGTGCCAGCGGGACACAGGGGACCTATGGCTACACCTTC CASGTQGTYGYTF
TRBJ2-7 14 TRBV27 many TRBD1 TGTGCCAGCAAATACCGGGACAGGGCCTACGAGCAGTACTTC CASKYRDRAYEQYF
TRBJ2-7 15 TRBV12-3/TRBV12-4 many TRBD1 TGTGCCAGCAGTTTTGGGACAGGGATATCCTACGAGCAGTACTTC CASSFGTGISYEQYF
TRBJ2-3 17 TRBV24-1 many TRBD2 TGTGCCACCAGTGATTTGCGGGGGGGACTAGCAAGTGATACGCAGTATTTT CATSDLRGGLASDTQYF
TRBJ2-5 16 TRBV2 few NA TGTGCCAGCAGTGGTGTTGTAGCGGCCTCGGGAGAGACCCAGTACTTC CASSGVVAASGETQYF
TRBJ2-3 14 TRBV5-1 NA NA TGCGCCAGCAGCTTGGGACGGTACACAGATACGCAGTATTTT CASSLGRYTDTQYF
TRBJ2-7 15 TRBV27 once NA TGTGCCAGCAGCGCCTACAGGGTAACCACCTACGAGCAGTACTTC CASSAYRVTTYEQYF
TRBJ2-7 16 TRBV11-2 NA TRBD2 TGTGCCAGCAGCTGGAGGGGACTAGCGGGTAGACACGAGCAGTACTTC CASSWRGLAGRHEQYF
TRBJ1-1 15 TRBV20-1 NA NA TGCAGTGCTAGAGATCCCCAAGCAACGAACACTGAAGCTTTCTTT CSARDPQATNTEAFF
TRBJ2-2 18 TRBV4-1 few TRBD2 TGCGCCAGCAGCCTGGGACTAGCGGGAGGGCAATCAACCGGGGAGCTGTTTTTT CASSLGLAGGQSTGELFF
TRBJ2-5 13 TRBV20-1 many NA TGCAGTGCTTGGGACACTCAGGGAGAGACCCAGTACTTC CSAWDTQGETQYF
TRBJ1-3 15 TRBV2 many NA TGTGCCAGCAGTGAGGTATCGCCCTCTGGAAACACCATATATTTT CASSEVSPSGNTIYF
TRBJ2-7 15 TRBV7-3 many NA TGTGCCAGCAGCCAGTCGTCGGGGGACGACTACGAGCAGTACTTC CASSQSSGDDYEQYF
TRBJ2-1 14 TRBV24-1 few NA TGTGCCACCGGTGCGGGGTTTTCCTACAATGAGCAGTTCTTC CATGAGFSYNEQFF
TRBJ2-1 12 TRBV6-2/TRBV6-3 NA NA TGTGCCAGCACAGGACAGTACAATGAGCAGTTCTTC CASTGQYNEQFF
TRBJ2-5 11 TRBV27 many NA TGTGCCAGCGGCAGGGAGGAGACCCAGTACTTC CASGREETQYF
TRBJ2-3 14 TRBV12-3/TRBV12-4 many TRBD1 TGTGCCAGCAGTCCCGGACAGGGCACAGATACGCAGTATTTT CASSPGQGTDTQYF
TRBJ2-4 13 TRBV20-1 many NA TGCAGTGCTTGTGAGACAGCCAAAAACATTCAGTACTTC CSACETAKNIQYF
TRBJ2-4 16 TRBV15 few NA TGTGCCACCAGCAGTGGCAGGGCTTTGGTCAAAAACATTCAGTACTTC CATSSGRALVKNIQYF
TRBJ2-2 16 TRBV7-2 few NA TGTGCCAGCAGCTTAGAAGGTGGGATTAACACCGGGGAGCTGTTTTTT CASSLEGGINTGELFF